Listed below are T cell receptor beta chains from one sample, sequenced in a study of blood T cell repertoires in COVID-19. Produced via immunoSEQ multiplex PCR; TCRdb's table is partial and in-frame only. The table has around 66,000 clones, around 87% seen once. The sample taken for sequencing was peripheral blood. All receptors come from a man in his 60s with acute or convalescent COVID-19. Each CDR3 is given with its conserved first and last residue. The D gene is left open where the match is weak. Clone sizes are given selectively: once, few, many, or a class where the clone is expanded.

d_call	j_call	v_call	clone_size	cdr3_nt	cdr3_aa
NA	TRBJ2-7	TRBV2	once	TGTGCCAGCAGCGATACAGTTTACTACGAGCAGTACTTC	CASSDTVYYEQYF
TRBD2	TRBJ2-5	TRBV24-1	NA	TGTGCCACCACGACTAGCGGGGGGATCCAAGAGACCCAGTACTTC	CATTTSGGIQETQYF
NA	TRBJ1-1	TRBV29-1	NA	TGCAGCGCTGCGGGTTACACTGAAGCTTTCTTT	CSAAGYTEAFF
NA	TRBJ1-3	TRBV6-2/TRBV6-3	NA	TGTGCCAGCAGTTACTCGGGGGGAATGTCAGTTCCTGAGGGAAACACCATATATTTT	CASSYSGGMSVPEGNTIYF
TRBD2	TRBJ2-3	TRBV7-6	NA	TGTGCCAGCAGCTTAGCGGCGGGAGGGGATACGCAGTATTTT	CASSLAAGGDTQYF
TRBD1	TRBJ1-1	TRBV10-3	once	TGTGCCATCAGAAAACAGGGGCTGAACACTGAAGCTTTCTTT	CAIRKQGLNTEAFF
NA	TRBJ2-5	TRBV30	once	TGTGCCTGGAGTGTAAGGGCCAGGGTGGGGGAGACCCAGTACTTC	CAWSVRARVGETQYF
NA	TRBJ2-3	TRBV13	once	TGTGCCAGCAGCTTTGGACAGACCACAGATACGCAGTATTTT	CASSFGQTTDTQYF
NA	TRBJ1-4	TRBV19	once	TGTGCCAGTAGTATCGGGGTCCCGTCCGAAAAACTGTTTTTT	CASSIGVPSEKLFF
NA	TRBJ1-2	TRBV24-1	NA	TGTGCCACCAGCCAGGTACCCTATGGCTACACCTTC	CATSQVPYGYTF
NA	TRBJ2-1	TRBV7-2	once	TGTGCCAGCAGCTTAGCTCCTAGCTCCTCCTACAATGAGCAGTTCTTC	CASSLAPSSSYNEQFF
TRBD1	TRBJ1-2	TRBV7-9	NA	TGTGCCAGCAGCCGAACGGGACAGATCTATGGCTACACCTTC	CASSRTGQIYGYTF
TRBD1	TRBJ1-1	TRBV9	NA	TGTGCCAGCAGCGCGGGTTCAGGGGGCACTGAAGCTTTCTTT	CASSAGSGGTEAFF
NA	TRBJ1-1	TRBV7-2	NA	TGTGCCAGCAGCTCAAGCGGGGGGGAAGGGGGAGCTTTCTTT	CASSSSGGEGGAFF
TRBD1	TRBJ2-7	TRBV6-5	NA	TGTGCCAGCAGTTGGGGACAGACCTACGAGCAGTACTTC	CASSWGQTYEQYF
TRBD1	TRBJ1-2	TRBV24-1	NA	TGTGCCACCAGTTTGGGACAGGGGGTTGATGGCTACACCTTC	CATSLGQGVDGYTF
TRBD2	TRBJ2-1	TRBV29-1	NA	TGCAGCGCCCTGCGGGGGGACAATGAGCAGTTCTTC	CSALRGDNEQFF
NA	TRBJ1-6	TRBV3-1/TRBV3-2	NA	TGTGCCAGCAGCCAAGGTACCGGGACATTGGGAGTTAATTCACCCCTCCACTTT	CASSQGTGTLGVNSPLHF
NA	TRBJ1-1	TRBV2	NA	TGTGCCAGCAGTCTAGGGGGGGCGGACACTGAAGCTTTCTTT	CASSLGGADTEAFF
TRBD2	TRBJ2-6	TRBV2	few	TGTGCCAGCAGCCGGACTAGCGGCAGAGGCTCTGGGGCCAACGTCCTGACTTTC	CASSRTSGRGSGANVLTF
NA	TRBJ1-1	TRBV7-2	NA	TGTGCCAGCAGACCCGGTGCCCTGAACACTGAAGCTTTCTTT	CASRPGALNTEAFF
TRBD2	TRBJ2-1	TRBV6-6	NA	TGTGCCAGCAGGGACGGGGGGGACAATGAGCAGTTCTTC	CASRDGGDNEQFF
TRBD2	TRBJ2-5	TRBV18	NA	TGTGCCAGCTCACCGGAGCGGGGGGCAGGGCAAGAGACCCAGTACTTC	CASSPERGAGQETQYF
NA	TRBJ1-1	TRBV6-5	NA	TGTGCCAGCAGTTACTCCTCCCCCGGGAGCACTGAAGCTTTCTTT	CASSYSSPGSTEAFF
NA	TRBJ1-1	TRBV30	few	TGTGCCTGGAGGACTTTGGGTGGTTTGGGCACTGAAGCTTTCTTT	CAWRTLGGLGTEAFF
TRBD1	TRBJ2-2	TRBV4-3	NA	TGCGCCAGCAGCCAACCTCCGGGACAGATGAACACCGGGGAGCTGTTTTTT	CASSQPPGQMNTGELFF
NA	TRBJ1-1	TRBV2	NA	TGTGCCAGCAGTGAAGCGATGGCGGGGGGCGCGGCTGCTTTCTTT	CASSEAMAGGAAAFF
NA	TRBJ1-5	TRBV15	NA	TGTGCCACCAGCAGAGATCGACTGGCCGATCAGCCCCAGCATTTT	CATSRDRLADQPQHF
TRBD1	TRBJ1-5	TRBV6-6	NA	TGTGCCAGCACGGGACAGGGGAGTCAGCCCCAGCATTTT	CASTGQGSQPQHF
TRBD1	TRBJ1-3	TRBV12-5	NA	TGTGCTAGTGGTTTGGGGACAGGGATTGGAAACACCATATATTTT	CASGLGTGIGNTIYF
NA	TRBJ1-1	TRBV19	few	TGTGCCAGTAGTATGAATGCAGGGGAGCGCGCTGAAGCTTTCTTT	CASSMNAGERAEAFF
NA	TRBJ2-7	TRBV7-9	NA	TGTGCCAGCAGCTTAAATCCAGGAATCTATACCTACGAGCAGTACTTC	CASSLNPGIYTYEQYF
NA	TRBJ1-2	TRBV4-3	NA	TGCGCCAGCAGCCAAGATGCAGCGACAGCCACCTATGGCTACACCTTC	CASSQDAATATYGYTF
TRBD1	TRBJ1-6	TRBV7-8	many	TGTGCCAGCAGCTTAGCAACAGGGGGTGAGTCACCCCTCCACTTT	CASSLATGGESPLHF
NA	TRBJ1-6	TRBV6-5	NA	TGTGCCAGCAGTTCCGCCGACCACAGGAATTCACCCCTCCACTTT	CASSSADHRNSPLHF
TRBD1	TRBJ2-1	TRBV19	NA	TGTGCCAGTACCCCCCCAGACAGGGGTGGGAGTGAGCAGTTCTTC	CASTPPDRGGSEQFF
NA	TRBJ1-3	TRBV11-2	NA	TGTGCCAGCAGCGCGGGACCGCTCTCTGGAAACACCATATATTTT	CASSAGPLSGNTIYF
NA	TRBJ2-3	TRBV23-1	NA	TGCGCCACCTTTGACAGCCCGGACACAGATACGCAGTATTTT	CATFDSPDTDTQYF
NA	TRBJ1-5	TRBV30	NA	TGTGCCTGGAGTGTAGGTGTGGGAGGGCAGCCCCAGCATTTT	CAWSVGVGGQPQHF
NA	TRBJ1-5	TRBV21-1	once	TGTGCCAGCAGCAAGGAAACAGGGATAGAGCATCAGCCCCAGCATTTT	CASSKETGIEHQPQHF
NA	TRBJ2-5	TRBV5-6	once	TGTGCCAGCAGCTTGAGAGGCCTAAAGAGGGAGACCCAGTACTTC	CASSLRGLKRETQYF
NA	TRBJ1-1	TRBV19	NA	TGTGCCAGTAGTATAGGGGCAGGGCTGACTGAAGCTTTCTTT	CASSIGAGLTEAFF
TRBD1	TRBJ2-1	TRBV19	NA	TGTGCCAGTAGTAAAGAACAGGGGAATGAGCAGTTCTTC	CASSKEQGNEQFF
NA	TRBJ2-1	TRBV27	NA	TGTGCCAGCAGCCATCTAGCAACTGAGCAGTTCTTC	CASSHLATEQFF
NA	TRBJ1-3	TRBV30	NA	TGTGCCTGGATTAACTGGGGAAACACCATATATTTT	CAWINWGNTIYF
NA	TRBJ1-1	TRBV23-1	few	TGCGCCAGCAGTCACCCTGGAGGGATCCTAAGGGGCACTGAAGCTTTCTTT	CASSHPGGILRGTEAFF
NA	TRBJ1-3	TRBV6-5	NA	TGTGCCAGCAGTTACAGGGGTAACAGTTGGGACACCATATATTTT	CASSYRGNSWDTIYF
TRBD1	TRBJ1-1	TRBV5-1	NA	TGCGCCAGCAGCCGGGGACAGTCATTGACTGAAGCTTTCTTT	CASSRGQSLTEAFF
NA	TRBJ1-1	TRBV15	NA	TGTGCCACCAGCAGAGATCAGTGGGCAGGACTTGAAGCTTTCTTT	CATSRDQWAGLEAFF